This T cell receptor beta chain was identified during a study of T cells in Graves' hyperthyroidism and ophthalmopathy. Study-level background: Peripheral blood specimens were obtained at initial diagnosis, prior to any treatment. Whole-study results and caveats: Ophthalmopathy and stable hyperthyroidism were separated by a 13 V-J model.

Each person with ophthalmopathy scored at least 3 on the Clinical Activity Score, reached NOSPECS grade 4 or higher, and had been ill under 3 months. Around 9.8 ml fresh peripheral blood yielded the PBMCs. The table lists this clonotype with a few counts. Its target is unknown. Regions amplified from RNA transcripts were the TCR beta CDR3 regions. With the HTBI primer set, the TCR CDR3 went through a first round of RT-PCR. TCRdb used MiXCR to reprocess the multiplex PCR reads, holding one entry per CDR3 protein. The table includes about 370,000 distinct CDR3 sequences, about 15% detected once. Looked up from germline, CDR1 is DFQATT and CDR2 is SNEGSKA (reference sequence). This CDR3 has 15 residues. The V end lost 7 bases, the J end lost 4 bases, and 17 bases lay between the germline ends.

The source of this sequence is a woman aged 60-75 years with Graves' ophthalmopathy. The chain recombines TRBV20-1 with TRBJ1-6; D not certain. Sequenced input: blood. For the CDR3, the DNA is TGCAGTGTTCAACGCGGAGGAGGTTATAATTCACCCCTCCACTTT. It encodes CSVQRGGGYNSPLHF.